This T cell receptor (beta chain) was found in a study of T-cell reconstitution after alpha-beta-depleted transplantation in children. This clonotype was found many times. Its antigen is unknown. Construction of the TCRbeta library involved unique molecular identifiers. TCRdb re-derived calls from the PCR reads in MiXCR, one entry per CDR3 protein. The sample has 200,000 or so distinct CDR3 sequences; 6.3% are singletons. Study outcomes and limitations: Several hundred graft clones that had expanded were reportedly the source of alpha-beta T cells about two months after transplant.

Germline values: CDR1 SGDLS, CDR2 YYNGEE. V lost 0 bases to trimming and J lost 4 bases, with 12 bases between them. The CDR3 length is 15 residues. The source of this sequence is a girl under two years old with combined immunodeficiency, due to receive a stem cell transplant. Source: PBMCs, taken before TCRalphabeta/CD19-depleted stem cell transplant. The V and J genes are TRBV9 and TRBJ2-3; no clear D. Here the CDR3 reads CASSVAVLTADTQYF. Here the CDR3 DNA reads TGTGCCAGCAGCGTAGCTGTGCTGACCGCAGATACGCAGTATTTT.